Here is one T cell receptor beta chain with its context. The antigen is undetermined. This CDR3 contains 19 residues. Germline CDR1 is SQVTM and CDR2 is ANQGSEA. V gave up 5 bases and J gave up 0 bases; unmatched junction bases: 14. This specimen belongs to a study of CD8+ T cells in alopecia areata. Extracted RNA was reverse transcribed, and the resulting cDNA served as sequencing template. Sequenced by immunoSEQ multiplex PCR; TCRdb stores in-frame clones only, minus some. The sample lists about 70,000 clones; 25% to 35% were seen once. Regarding the study as a whole: Sequencing of scalp samples also includes resident alphabeta T cells from normal skin.

Treatment here: oral pan-JAK inhibitor, 5-10 mg twice daily. The sequenced sample was CD8+ T cells sorted from blood, obtained at week 4, from a patient treated with tofacitinib. V is TRBV29-1 and J is TRBJ2-7, with 15 bases lining up with TRBD2. The receptor was derived from a human donor with alopecia areata. CDR3 sequence: CSVYEPGLAGGSSSYEQYF. Written as DNA, the CDR3 is TGCAGCGTTTATGAACCCGGACTAGCGGGAGGGTCGAGCTCCTACGAGCAGTACTTC.